Listed below are T cell receptor beta chains from one sample, sequenced in a study of OX40 agonist ivuxolimab in advanced cancers. This table comes from immunoSEQ multiplex PCR, and its TCRdb copy is limited to in-frame clones, with some not included. The table lists about 28,000 clones, roughly four fifths of them singletons. Sequences were derived from CD4+ or CD8+ T cells sorted from blood, sampled in a trial of the OX40 agonist ivuxolimab. The source is an adult with an advanced solid tumor such as melanoma, head and neck, liver or kidney cancer. CDR3s leave out the opening cysteine and the closing phenylalanine or tryptophan.

v_call: TRBV28
cdr3_aa: ASSLLRDRPETQY

v_call: TRBV7-9
cdr3_aa: ASSLYRENYGYT

v_call: TRBV28
cdr3_aa: ASSFEVGGSSNQPQH

v_call: TRBV27
cdr3_aa: ASSFTSDSYNEQF

v_call: TRBV10-3
cdr3_aa: AISEQGASMNTEAF

v_call: TRBV2
cdr3_aa: ASSEGVTFDQPQH

v_call: TRBV4-1
cdr3_aa: ASSQDPAGGYYGYT

v_call: TRBV4-1
cdr3_aa: ASSRTGSNYGYT

v_call: TRBV5-3
cdr3_aa: ARSPMSGVGYEQY

v_call: TRBV27
cdr3_aa: ASSKSVGPYNEQF

v_call: TRBV6-6
cdr3_aa: ASSYSRQAPNQPQH

v_call: TRBV7-2
cdr3_aa: ASSLGEGNTEAF

v_call: TRBV5-1
cdr3_aa: ASSWTSGGTGELF

v_call: TRBV5-1
cdr3_aa: ASSFSYNEQF

v_call: TRBV29-1
cdr3_aa: SVGEQGGPGWHGYT

v_call: TRBV13
cdr3_aa: ASRPPSSGVREQY

v_call: TRBV4-1
cdr3_aa: ASSQVSGRSYEQY

v_call: TRBV30
cdr3_aa: AWRDPLTMKTQY

v_call: TRBV13
cdr3_aa: ASSPLDPGLAGVKSYEQY

v_call: TRBV6-5
cdr3_aa: ASSPRTEETQY

v_call: TRBV29-1
cdr3_aa: SVDRDTPSKETQY

v_call: TRBV10-2
cdr3_aa: ASSAGYYEQY

v_call: TRBV19
cdr3_aa: ASSPTVAWELF

v_call: TRBV28
cdr3_aa: ASSYYLAGNEQF

v_call: TRBV15
cdr3_aa: ATSGYPRTSGRAGDRQTQY

v_call: TRBV6-1
cdr3_aa: ASSVRVGGITEAF